This TCR beta chain came from a study of regulatory T cells in long-lasting Graves disease (dated by TCRdb to about 2021). Notes on the research overall: To count as having persistent Graves' disease, a patient had to have received antithyroid drug treatment for over 5 years with TSH receptor autoantibodies remaining persistently positive. The study was registered as a clinical trial and conducted in China. A total of around 33 samples underwent TCR sequencing, from about 13 patients with persistent Graves' disease and some 20 patients with newly diagnosed Graves' disease. On average, persistent Graves' disease patients in the clinical cohort had been on antithyroid drugs for approximately ten years. Persistent Graves' disease patients were compared with newly diagnosed Graves' disease patients by peripheral blood TCR sequencing and RNA sequencing.

What the study reported, not specific to this receptor: Compared with newly diagnosed patients, patients with persistent Graves' disease had lower TCR Shannon entropy and fewer highly expanded clones, which suggests clonal expansion. Only peripheral blood was studied, because thyroid tissue, the primary lesion, was inaccessible. Persistent patients shared more public clonotypes among themselves (around 2,500) than newly diagnosed patients did (nearly 1,000). Sequencing and analysis were limited to the TCR beta chain. The authors noted that the small sample size was a limitation that may lower accuracy. TRBV28, TRBJ1-2 and TRBJ2-5 were preferentially used in persistent disease, while TRBV20-1 and TRBJ2-1 were favored in newly diagnosed disease.

The germline V gene gives CDR1 as MNHNS and CDR2 as SASEGT. After removal of 4 bases from V and 8 bases from J, the junction retains 10 bases not matched to a gene. From cysteine to phenylalanine, the CDR3 is 14 amino acids long. The entry retains the CDR3 DNA only, 42 bases that are in frame from base 1. Points on this clonotype: Which antigen it targets is not known. No much larger clone exists at a distance of one base, and base qualities are not known.

Sample time point, as interpreted from the label and publication: persistent/refractory GD, antithyroid drugs over 5 years with positive TRAb. RNA was extracted from PBMCs in TRIzol for both TCR sequencing and RNA sequencing. The diagnosis of Graves' disease was made according to American Thyroid Association guidelines. Recruitment of patients was carried out at an endocrinology department in Xi'an, China. Each patient gave approximately 9 milliliters of peripheral blood, collected in an EDTA anticoagulant tube. Ficoll Paque Plus density gradient separation was used to isolate PBMCs, and no further T cell sorting was performed. An Agilent 2100 Bioanalyzer and agarose gel were used to assess RNA quality, and a NanoDrop 2000 was used to measure RNA concentration. Receptor libraries were prepared by multiplex PCR. The reads were generated on an Illumina HiSeq 4000. To build TCR beta libraries, CDR3 regions were amplified by Arm-PCR using iRepertoire HTBI primers. Before sequencing, the PCR products went through gel purification. In the authors' own workflow: A total of roughly 58 TRBV and under 15 TRBJ segments were identified across samples and were used for gene usage analysis of CDR3 amino acid clonotypes. COPE and FqMerger were used to merge filtered high-quality paired reads into contigs. BLAST was used to align contigs to the IMGT TRBV, TRBD and TRBJ reference genes, and CDR3 was defined following IMGT. Any clonotype with a frequency above 0.1% was counted as a highly expanded clone. Repertoire diversity was measured by Shannon entropy, and V-J evenness by the Gini coefficient. Public clonotypes were defined as clonotypes shared by more than one individual. Using fastp trimming at Q25 and MiXCR clonotype assembly, TCRdb reanalyzed the public sequencing data and kept in-frame beta chains. CDR3 protein sequences are deduplicated, and each keeps its most common genes and DNA. The V and J calls, along with clone size, are taken from TCRdb and not from the paper's own processing. This sample is represented by about 470,000 distinct CDR3 sequences; around 20% of them were singletons. The leading ten clones occupy about 7.8% of the sample.

This sequence originates from a female donor with Graves disease. Recombination connected TRBV6-1 to TRBJ1-2; 7 junctional bases match TRBD1. Sequences were derived from peripheral blood mononuclear cells (PBMCs), sampled when the disease was refractory, from a patient treated with antithyroid drugs. The nucleotide sequence reads TGTGCCAGCAGTGTTACTCCTAGACAGGGCGGCTACACCTTC. Translated, this gives CASSVTPRQGGYTF.